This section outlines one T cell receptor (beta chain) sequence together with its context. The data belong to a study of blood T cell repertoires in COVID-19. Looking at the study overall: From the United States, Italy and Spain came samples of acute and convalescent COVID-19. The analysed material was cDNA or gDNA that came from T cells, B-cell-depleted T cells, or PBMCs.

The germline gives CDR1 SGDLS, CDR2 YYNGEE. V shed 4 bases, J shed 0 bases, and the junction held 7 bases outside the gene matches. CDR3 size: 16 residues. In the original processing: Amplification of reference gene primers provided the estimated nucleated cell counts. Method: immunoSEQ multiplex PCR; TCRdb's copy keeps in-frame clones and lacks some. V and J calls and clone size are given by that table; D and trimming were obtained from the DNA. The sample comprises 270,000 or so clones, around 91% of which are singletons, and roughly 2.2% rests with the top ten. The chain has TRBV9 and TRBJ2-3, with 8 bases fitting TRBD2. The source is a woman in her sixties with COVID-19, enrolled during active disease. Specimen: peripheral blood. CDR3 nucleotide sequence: TGTGCCAGCAGCCCCCGGGAGGGCTCTAGCACAGATACGCAGTATTTT. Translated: CASSPREGSSTDTQYF.